These 26 T cell receptor beta chains originate from one sample sequenced in a study of T cells in Graves' hyperthyroidism and ophthalmopathy (dated by TCRdb to the late 2010s). Library method: multiplex PCR. Sequenced on an Illumina HiSeq 2000. The TCR beta CDR3 regions were amplified from RNA transcripts. For the first round of RT-PCR on the TCR CDR3, the HTBI primer set was used together with the Qiagen OneStep RT-PCR kit. Through fastp at Q25 and MiXCR, TCRdb rebuilt clones from the public reads, retaining in-frame beta chains. Duplicate CDR3 protein sequences are folded into a single record with the most common DNA and genes. The table for this sample lists more than 100,000 distinct CDR3 sequences; over 45% of them were counted only once. Approximately 30% of the sample comes from the top ten. Sequenced sample: blood. All receptors come from a man in his forties or fifties with Graves' hyperthyroidism.

The chain has TRBV29-1 and TRBJ2-5; D possibly matches TRBD1 or TRBD2 (5 bases each). V was cut by 2 bases and J by 5 bases, with 9 bases left in between. The CDR3 is 12 amino acids. Germline V gene data show CDR1 as SQVTM and CDR2 as ANQGSEA. CDR3 in DNA: TGCAGCGTTGAAATCTGGGACGAGACCCAGTACTTC. Translation: CSVEIWDETQYF.

This clonotype was counted once. The chain couples TRBV7-2 to TRBJ2-7; 9 positions agree with TRBD1. Trimming took 5 bases from V and 1 from J; bases not matched to a gene: 6. This CDR3 contains 15 residues. Germline CDR1 is SGHTA and CDR2 is FQGNSA. The DNA of the CDR3 is TGTGCCAGCAGCCGTACAGGGGGCCTATCCTACGAGCAGTACTTC. It yields the protein CASSRTGGLSYEQYF. Full variable domain (remainder filled in from reference TRBV7-2 and TRBJ2-7): GAGVSQSPSNKVTEKGKDVELRCDPISGHTALYWYRQSLGQGLEFLIYFQGNSAPDKSGLPSDRFSAERTGGSVSTLTIQRTQQEDSAVYLCASSRTGGLSYEQYFGPGTRLTVT.

This chain connects TRBV7-9 to TRBJ2-3; TRBD1 aligns across 9 bases. The length of the CDR3 is 17 residues. Germline CDR1 reads SEHNR; CDR2 reads FQNEAQ (reference sequence). Unmatched junction bases numbered 15, after V lost 5 bases and J lost 6 bases. The CDR3 sequence is CASSRTGDTEASDTQYF. CDR3 nucleotide sequence: TGTGCCAGCAGCCGGACAGGGGACACTGAAGCTAGCGATACGCAGTATTTT.

About this clonotype: An end of the junction differs from the germline gene, which may be a read error. The V call is TRBV7-9, the J call TRBJ2-7; TRBD1 aligns across 7 bases. This CDR3 spans 14 amino acids. The V gene's germline CDR1 is SEHNR and CDR2 FQNEAQ (reference sequence). The CDR3 region has the DNA TGTGCCGGCACAAACCTACAGGGGATTGGCGAGCGGTACTTC. It yields the protein CAGTNLQGIGERYF.

This clonotype was detected ten times or more. The chain employs TRBV7-2 and TRBJ2-3; 8 nucleotides match TRBD1. CDR3 length: 16 amino acids. Germline V gene lookup returns CDR1 SGHTA and CDR2 FQGNSA. The junction had 8 bases not matched to a gene; V was cut back by 5 bases and J by 1 base. CDR3: CASSPQGATGTDTQYF. For the CDR3, the DNA is TGTGCCAGCAGCCCCCAGGGGGCGACGGGCACAGATACGCAGTATTTT.

This clonotype was counted at least ten times. This sequence joins TRBV6-2 or TRBV6-3 and TRBJ1-4, with 8 bases that match TRBD1. The CDR3 runs to 14 residues. Per the germline V gene, CDR1 is MNHEY and CDR2 is SVGEGT. V lost 5 bases, J lost 7 bases, and 6 bases stayed unmatched. The CDR3 nucleotides are TGTGCCAGCAGTGACGGACAGGGATTTGAAAAACTGTTTTTT. Its protein product is CASSDGQGFEKLFF.

For this clonotype: Since no conserved phenylalanine or tryptophan closes the CDR3, a read error is the likely cause. The limits of the CDR3 on the DNA are not certain, so only TCRdb's listed CDR3 is given. The chain combines TRBV19 with TRBJ1-2; the table names TRBD1, a call not compared with the DNA. Germline values: CDR1 LNHDA, CDR2 SQIVND (reference sequence). The CDR3 comprises 8 residues, both ends counted. CDR3: CASSIGQG.

About this clonotype: The missing conserved phenylalanine or tryptophan at the end of this CDR3 makes a read error likely. The chain has TRBV15 and TRBJ2-1, with D possibly TRBD1 on 5 matching bases. V lost 0 bases to trimming and J lost 7 bases, with 7 bases between them. CDR1 LNHNV and CDR2 YYDKDF come from the germline V gene (reference sequence). This CDR3 has 13 residues. CDR3 residues: CATSRDRQNEQFI. The CDR3 coding sequence is TGTGCCACCAGCAGAGATCGACAGAATGAGCAGTTCATC.

In this sample, this clonotype turned up once. The chain combines TRBV2 with TRBJ2-7, with 11 bases that match TRBD1. The J segment lost 6 bases and the V segment lost 8 bases, leaving 9 bases of the junction unmatched. The CDR3 spans 14 residues. Per germline, CDR1 SNHLY and CDR2 FYNNEI. The CDR3 reads CASRIGQGAGEQYF. For the CDR3, the DNA is TGTGCCAGCCGTATTGGACAGGGGGCGGGCGAGCAGTACTTC.

The gene calls are TRBV12-3 or TRBV12-4 and TRBJ2-3; D might be TRBD2 (5 bases). This CDR3 spans 10 amino acids. The ends were cut back, 5 bases at V and 10 bases at J, with 7 bases in the middle. CDR3 bases: TGTGCCAGCAGTGCCGGGGCGCAGTATTTT. Its translation: CASSAGAQYF.

The chain joins TRBV6-5 to TRBJ2-4; 7 bases map to TRBD2. The germline V gene encodes CDR1 MNHEY and CDR2 SVGAGI. After removal of 6 bases from V and 8 bases from J, the junction contained 7 bases not matched to a gene. The CDR3 spans 13 residues. The CDR3 loop reads CASSLGSGDIQYF. CDR3 in DNA: TGTGCCAGCAGCCTCGGGAGCGGGGACATTCAGTACTTC.

This clonotype was seen just once. This chain uses TRBV20-1 with TRBJ2-7; D may correspond to TRBD1 or TRBD2 (5 bases each). Germline V gene data show CDR1 as DFQATT and CDR2 as SNEGSKA (reference sequence). With 3 bases removed from V and 5 bases from J, the gap between germline ends came to 11 bases. CDR3 length: 12 amino acids. The CDR3 DNA reads TGCAGTGCTAGGGGGGATTCCCACGAGCAGTACTTC. Protein product: CSARGDSHEQYF.

This clonotype has ten or more counts. This chain links TRBV6-2 or TRBV6-3 with TRBJ2-7; D unclear. The V and J ends lost 8 bases and 1 base respectively, with 6 bases between them. The CDR3 spans 11 residues. Germline CDR1 reads MNHEY; CDR2 reads SVGEGT. The CDR3 loop is CASPVSYEQYF. CDR3 sequence (DNA): TGTGCCAGCCCAGTATCCTACGAGCAGTACTTC.

This clonotype was seen once. Possible read error: a much larger clone is one base away. The rearrangement joins TRBV6-5 to TRBJ1-4; 8 positions match TRBD1. The CDR3 extends over 15 amino acids. CDR1 and CDR2 from the germline V gene are MNHEY and SVGAGI. CDR3 in amino acids: CAISYSGQGGEKLFF. CDR3 nucleotide sequence: TGTGCCATCAGTTACTCCGGACAGGGTGGTGAAAAACTGTTTTTT.

This chain uses TRBV7-9 with TRBJ2-2, with TRBD2 matching 14 bases. CDR3 length: 17 residues. Germline CDR1 reads SEHNR; CDR2 reads FQNEAQ (reference sequence). The V segment lost 4 bases and the J segment 1 base; nucleotides outside the gene matches: 2. CDR3 loop: CASSSGTSGGNTGELFF. CDR3 nucleotides: TGTGCCAGCAGCTCCGGGACTAGCGGGGGGAACACCGGGGAGCTGTTTTTT.

The rearrangement links TRBV29-1 to TRBJ2-3, with D maybe TRBD1 (7 bases). Germline lookup yields CDR1 SQVTM and CDR2 ANQGSEA. This CDR3 is 13 amino acids long. V gave up 6 bases and J gave up 3 bases, with 13 bases separating them. CDR3 DNA sequence: TGCAGCGTGCGGGACAGTGGAACAGATACGCAGTATTTT. Translating it yields CSVRDSGTDTQYF.

This clonotype has a count of ten or more. The CDR3, as DNA: TGTGCCAGCGTCCGATCCCCTGGCACTGAAGCTTTCTTT. It codes for CASVRSPGTEAFF. The chain couples TRBV5-6 to TRBJ1-1; D is unclear. Germline V gene lookup returns CDR1 SGHDT and CDR2 YYEEEE. Trimming removed 7 bases from V and 4 bases from J, with 14 bases in between. CDR3 size: 13 residues. The variable domain in full, completed from reference TRBV5-6 and TRBJ1-1, reads DAGVTQSPTHLIKTRGQQVTLRCSPKSGHDTVSWYQQALGQGPQFIFQYYEEEERQRGNFPDRFSGHQFPNYSSELNVNALLLGDSALYLCASVRSPGTEAFFGQGTRLTVV.

The V call is TRBV7-9, the J call TRBJ2-7; D is unclear. Trimming stripped 8 bases from V and 4 bases from J, with 9 bases between. Germline assignment: CDR1 SEHNR and CDR2 FQNEAQ (reference sequence). The CDR3 loop spans 11 amino acids. This chain's CDR3 is CASGAVYEQYF. The CDR3 DNA sequence: TGTGCCAGCGGCGCGGTTTACGAGCAGTACTTC. Supplemented by reference TRBV7-9 and TRBJ2-7, the full variable domain reads DTGVSQNPRHKITKRGQNVTFRCDPISEHNRLYWYRQTLGQGPEFLTYFQNEAQLEKSRLLSDRFSAERPKGSFSTLEIQRTEQGDSAMYLCASGAVYEQYFGPGTRLTVT.

The V call is TRBV7-6, the J call TRBJ2-6, with D hard to call. The CDR3 runs to 15 residues. V lost 1 base to trimming and J lost 2 bases, with 6 bases between them. Germline-derived CDR1 and CDR2 are SGHVS and FNYEAQ. The DNA for the CDR3 is TGTGCCAGCAGCTTAGATCCCCCTGGGGCCAACGTCCTGACTTTC. Protein product: CASSLDPPGANVLTF. The full variable domain, its missing parts supplied by reference TRBV7-6 and TRBJ2-6, is GAGVSQSPRYKVTKRGQDVALRCDPISGHVSLYWYRQALGQGPEFLTYFNYEAQQDKSGLPNDRFSAERPEGSISTLTIQRTEQRDSAMYRCASSLDPPGANVLTFGAGSRLTVL.

The V and J genes are TRBV7-3 and TRBJ1-4; weak D call: TRBD1 (5 bases). Germline CDR1 is SGHTA and CDR2 is FQGTGA. V lost 5 bases and J lost 7, with 8 bases in between. There are 12 residues in the CDR3. The CDR3 region has the DNA TGTGCCAGCAGCCCCGGGGGTGAAAAACTGTTTTTT. Translating gives CASSPGGEKLFF. Using reference TRBV7-3 and TRBJ1-4 for the parts outside the CDR3, the full variable domain is GAGVSQTPSNKVTEKGKYVELRCDPISGHTALYWYRQSLGQGPEFLIYFQGTGAADDSGLPNDRFFAVRPEGSVSTLKIQRTERGDSAVYLCASSPGGEKLFFGSGTQLSVL.

This clonotype was counted at least ten times. V gene TRBV20-1 combines with J gene TRBJ2-3; D uncertain. The CDR3 extends over 12 amino acids. V shed 7 bases and J shed 4 bases, with 12 bases lying between them. The V gene's germline CDR1 is DFQATT and CDR2 SNEGSKA (reference sequence). CDR3 in DNA: TGCAGTGGAAGCCCGGGTGCAGATACGCAGTATTTT. Its protein product is CSGSPGADTQYF.

In this sample, this clonotype turned up a few times. The conserved phenylalanine or tryptophan is not found at the CDR3 terminus, so this likely reflects a read error. No DNA is shown, since the ends of the CDR3 on it are uncertain; the CDR3 is the one TCRdb lists. This chain uses TRBV2 with TRBJ2-3; TRBD2 reflects the table's D call only, with no check against the DNA. The CDR3 extends over 9 residues, inclusive of both ends. Looked up from germline, CDR1 is SNHLY and CDR2 is FYNNEI. The CDR3 is CASRGGLYS.

The chain links TRBV7-3 to TRBJ1-3; D is unresolved. Trimming stripped 6 bases from V and 7 bases from J, with 10 bases between. The length of the CDR3 is 12 residues. Germline CDR1 reads SGHTA; CDR2 reads FQGTGA. The CDR3 bases are TGTGCCAGCAGTACGACCCGTAACACCATATATTTT. Residues: CASSTTRNTIYF.

About this clonotype: Because the CDR3 is missing its conserved closing phenylalanine or tryptophan, this is likely a read error. This sequence joins TRBV10-3 and TRBJ2-1; possible D gene TRBD2, 6 bases. The CDR3 length is 13 residues. Germline loops: CDR1 ENHRY, CDR2 SYGVKD. Trimming left V 8 bases short and J 6 bases short, with 14 bases between. In DNA, the CDR3 is TGTGCCATCGGGGGGACGGGCTGCAATGAGCAGTTCCTC. It is translated as CAIGGTGCNEQFL.

This clonotype was picked up many times. The chain joins TRBV12-3 or TRBV12-4 to TRBJ2-7; TRBD2 matches at 7 bases. V shed 10 bases and J 2 bases; nucleotides not matched to a gene: 11. This CDR3 spans 14 amino acids. CDR3 residues: CATARAGQAYEQYF. CDR3 coding DNA: TGTGCCACCGCGAGAGCGGGGCAGGCCTACGAGCAGTACTTC.

This clonotype was counted many times. The genes are TRBV5-8 and TRBJ2-3, with D perhaps TRBD2 (6 bases). V was shortened by 0 bases and J by 5 bases, with 19 bases between the two germline ends. The CDR3 spans 17 residues. Germline CDR1 reads SGHTS; CDR2 reads YDEGEE. The CDR3 loop is CASSLGAGRGAIDTQYF. DNA for the CDR3: TGTGCCAGCAGCTTGGGGGCTGGGCGGGGCGCGATAGATACGCAGTATTTT. The full variable domain, completed using reference TRBV5-8 and TRBJ2-3, is EAGVTQSPTHLIKTRGQQATLRCSPISGHTSVYWYQQALGLGLQFLLWYDEGEERNRGNFPPRFSGRQFPNYSSELNVNALELEDSALYLCASSLGAGRGAIDTQYFGPGTRLTVL.